Detailed here is one T cell receptor (beta chain). This clonotype has only a few counts. No cognate antigen has been identified for it. No much larger clone exists at a distance of one base, and base qualities are not known. The time point label of this sample denotes: newly diagnosed GD, antithyroid drugs for less than 3 months. RNA was extracted from PBMCs in TRIzol for both TCR sequencing and RNA sequencing. Graves' disease was diagnosed according to American Thyroid Association guidelines. The patients came from an endocrinology department in Xi'an, China. Each patient gave about 10 milliliters of peripheral blood, collected in an EDTA anticoagulant tube. PBMCs were isolated by Ficoll Paque Plus density gradient separation without further T cell sorting. An Agilent 2100 Bioanalyzer and agarose gel were used to check RNA quality, and a NanoDrop 2000 was used to measure RNA concentration. The entry originates in a study of regulatory T cells in long-lasting Graves disease (dated by TCRdb to about 2021). About the investigation overall: Antithyroid drugs had been taken for less than 3 months by newly diagnosed Graves' disease patients. A total of roughly 33 samples underwent TCR sequencing: roughly 13 from persistent and approximately 20 from newly diagnosed Graves' disease patients. The study took place in China and was registered as a clinical trial. Persistent Graves' disease patients were compared with newly diagnosed Graves' disease patients by peripheral blood TCR sequencing and RNA sequencing.

Library generation was performed with multiplex PCR. Sequencing was carried out with an Illumina HiSeq 4000. iRepertoire HTBI primers and Arm-PCR amplification of CDR3 regions were used to construct TCR beta libraries. Gel purification was performed on PCR products prior to sequencing. For the original study's pipeline: A total of 62 TRBV and about 13 TRBJ segments were identified across samples and were used for gene usage analysis of CDR3 amino acid clonotypes. Filtered high-quality paired reads were merged into contigs using COPE and FqMerger. Contigs were aligned with BLAST to IMGT TRBV, TRBD and TRBJ reference genes, and CDR3 was defined per IMGT. Highly expanded clones were defined as clonotypes with a frequency above 0.1%. Repertoire diversity was measured by Shannon entropy, and V-J evenness by the Gini coefficient. Clonotypes shared by more than one individual were considered public. TCRdb reanalyzed the raw reads on its own, using fastp at Q25 for trimming and MiXCR for clone calling, and kept in-frame beta chains. Each entry is one CDR3 protein sequence, shown with its most common DNA and genes. It is TCRdb's table, rather than the study itself, that gives the V and J calls and clone size. The table for this sample lists around 460,000 distinct CDR3 sequences; about 15% of them were counted only once. Approximately 15% of the sample goes to the ten largest clones.

The CDR3 measures 16 amino acids from cysteine to phenylalanine. The CDR3 DNA has 48 bases and is translated from base 1. V loses 3 bases at its end and J loses 3 bases; junction bases beyond the gene matches: 8. CDR1 and CDR2 are read off the germline V gene as ENHRY and SYGVKD. Study-wide conclusions, independent of this receptor: The authors noted that the small sample size was a limitation that may lower accuracy. Compared with newly diagnosed patients, persistent Graves' disease patients had lower TCR Shannon entropy and fewer highly expanded clones, which suggests clonal expansion. Preferential use of TRBV28, TRBJ1-2 and TRBJ2-5 was observed in persistent disease, whereas TRBV20-1 and TRBJ2-1 were favored in newly diagnosed disease. Patients with persistent disease shared more public clonotypes (approximately 2,500) than newly diagnosed patients did (around 930). Sequencing and analysis were restricted to the TCR beta chain. Because the primary lesion, thyroid tissue, could not be accessed, the study looked at peripheral blood alone.

These data also featured in a second study, about T cells in Graves' hyperthyroidism and ophthalmopathy. Per the second study: Stable Graves' hyperthyroidism was defined as the absence of progression to ophthalmopathy over 18 months of follow-up. Hyperthyroidism patients were newly diagnosed, with disease duration under 2 months, and aged 18 to 65 years. Patients with uncontrolled infections, other autoimmune diseases, pregnancy or lactation were excluded. Diagnoses were established on the basis of clinical symptoms, serum thyroxine and TRAb, thyroid ultrasound, and orbital computed tomography. A first-round RT-PCR of the TCR CDR3 used the HTBI primer set with the Qiagen OneStep RT-PCR kit. Most expanded thyroid clonotypes (frequency above 0.001) were also found in blood, which suggests that blood repertoires may mirror thyroid immune responses. Ophthalmopathy was separated from stable hyperthyroidism by a 13 V-J signature model, with approximately 90% sensitivity and approximately 81% specificity obtained in cross-validation and 80%/75% obtained in testing. In validation, progression to ophthalmopathy was predicted by the model with approximately 67% sensitivity and 72% to 85% specificity, a median of approximately 6.5 months before onset. To identify TCR V-J signatures that set the groups apart, the researchers used a discovery cohort of 90 to 100 patients, made up of 40 to 45 with Graves' ophthalmopathy and some 55 with stable Graves' hyperthyroidism. Whether ophthalmopathy could be predicted prospectively was tested in an independent validation cohort made up of fewer than 20 hyperthyroidism patients plus 17 patients who later progressed to ophthalmopathy. The roughly 90 discovery patients were divided at random into training and test sets in a 7:3 ratio. In about 6 Graves' hyperthyroidism patients, the study also compared T-cell repertoires from thyroid tissue with T-cell repertoires from blood. Once sampling was done, hyperthyroidism patients were given methimazole at a starting dose of 30 mg daily, whereas ophthalmopathy patients were given high-dose intravenous methylprednisolone. The libraries were constructed in a second round of multiplex PCR and then size-selected and purified. Paired-end sequencing of the libraries was performed with 100 bp reads on an Illumina HiSeq2000. Raw data were processed with SOAPnuke, discarding reads with adapters, uncalled bases, mean Phred below 15, or no exact constant-primer or identifier match. COPE v1.2.5 was used to merge the high-quality paired reads, and each unique nucleotide sequence was defined as a clonotype. Clonotypes were aligned to IMGT TRBV, TRBD and TRBJ reference segments using MiTCR v1.1. Only V-J combinations with frequency above 0.0001, covering about 99% of repertoires, were analysed. The TCS score was defined as F50 (clonal expansion) divided by E x V (chaos), with BLOSUM62-based TCRdist calculated between CDR3 peptides within each V-J. Welch's t-statistics and random forest reduced around 510 V-J features to 10 to 15, which were used in a naive Bayes classifier (R e1071). Sample size was not statistically predetermined, and blinding of investigators to group allocation was not performed. According to the paper, TCR Vbeta CDR3 sequencing was carried out on approximately 140 peripheral blood samples, which came from approximately 41 ophthalmopathy, roughly 75 hyperthyroidism and roughly 17 progressor patients.

The chain employs TRBV10-3 and TRBJ1-2; 9 of the junction bases match TRBD1. This clonotype was sampled from a woman in her forties or fifties with Graves disease. Donor details come from another sample of the same person, matched by shared clones. Specimen: peripheral blood mononuclear cells (PBMCs), collected at new diagnosis, from a patient treated with antithyroid drugs. For the CDR3, the sequence is CAISDLTGQGHYGYTF. In nucleotide form, the sequence is TGTGCCATCAGTGATTTGACGGGACAGGGACACTATGGCTACACCTTC.